The 16 T cell receptor beta chains listed next were all sequenced from one sample in a study of T cell responses to AZD1222 COVID-19 vaccine. Sequencing was performed with immunoSEQ multiplex PCR; in TCRdb, only in-frame clones are kept and a portion is missing. The sample holds roughly 200,000 clones, approximately 92% seen once. Source: peripheral blood, taken 28 days after the second dose of the MenACWY control vaccine. The receptors come from an adult who received the MenACWY meningococcal vaccine as a control.

The chain employs TRBV30 and TRBJ1-1; 9 bases are shared with TRBD1. Trimming took 7 bases from V and 5 from J; bases not matched to a gene: 5. The CDR3 is 12 residues long. Germline V CDR1 and CDR2: GTSNPN, SVGIG (reference sequence). Here the CDR3 DNA reads TGTGCCTCGGACAGGGGAGGGACTGAAGCTTTCTTT. It is translated as CASDRGGTEAFF.

The rearrangement joins TRBV3-1 (or the pseudogene TRBV3-2) to TRBJ2-5; TRBD1 matches at 10 bases. Germline CDR1 and CDR2: LGHDT and YNNKEL (reference sequence). Trimming removed 1 base from V and 5 bases from J; junction bases left unmatched: 1. There are 14 residues in the CDR3. CDR3 protein: CASSQVDRGETQYF. CDR3 DNA: TGTGCCAGCAGCCAAGTGGACAGGGGGGAGACCCAGTACTTC.

The chain combines TRBV19 with TRBJ1-1; the D is unclear. The CDR3 totals 12 residues. The V gene lost 6 bases and the J gene lost 1 base, with 6 bases spanning the gap. The germline V gene has CDR1 LNHDA and CDR2 SQIVND (reference sequence). The CDR3 here is CASRQQNTEAFF. CDR3 sequence (DNA): TGTGCCAGTAGACAGCAGAACACTGAAGCTTTCTTT. Complete variable domain (other parts from reference TRBV19 and TRBJ1-1): DGGITQSPKYLFRKEGQNVTLSCEQNLNHDAMYWYRQDPGQGLRLIYYSQIVNDFQKGDIAEGYSVSREKKESFPLTVTSAQKNPTAFYLCASRQQNTEAFFGQGTRLTVV.

The chain couples TRBV3-1 (or the pseudogene TRBV3-2) to TRBJ1-1; no firm D call. CDR1 and CDR2 (germline): LGHDT, YNNKEL (reference sequence). V was cut by 3 bases and J by 3 bases, with 14 bases left in between. The CDR3 sequence is 15 residues long. CDR3 protein: CASSQWSAPDTEAFF. In DNA form, the CDR3 reads TGTGCCAGCAGCCAGTGGTCCGCTCCTGACACTGAAGCTTTCTTT.

The chain has TRBV7-9 and TRBJ1-1; no reliable D call. Trimming removed 5 bases from V and 6 bases from J, with 7 bases in between. CDR1 SEHNR and CDR2 FQNEAQ come from the germline V gene (reference sequence). This CDR3 is 11 amino acids long. CDR3 in DNA: TGTGCCAGCAGCGCCGTCTCTGAAGCTTTCTTT. Its translation: CASSAVSEAFF.

The J gene is TRBJ2-5, the V gene TRBV11-2, with 7 bases lining up with TRBD2. In germline, CDR1 is SGHAT, CDR2 FQNNGV. V gave up 2 bases and J gave up 4 bases; unmatched junction bases: 7. The CDR3 contains 15 residues. In DNA, the CDR3 is TGTGCCAGCAGCTTACAAGCTAGCGGTGGAGAGACCCAGTACTTC. Its protein is CASSLQASGGETQYF. Variable domain in full (rest from reference TRBV11-2 and TRBJ2-5): EAGVAQSPRYKIIEKRQSVAFWCNPISGHATLYWYQQILGQGPKLLIQFQNNGVVDDSQLPKDRFSAERLKGVDSTLKIQPAKLEDSAVYLCASSLQASGGETQYFGPGTRLLVL.

The chain joins TRBV6-1 to TRBJ1-2; 7 bases match TRBD1. CDR1 and CDR2 from the germline V gene are MNHNS and SASEGT. The V and J ends lost 3 bases and 3 bases, in that order; junction bases with no gene match: 4. There are 14 residues in the CDR3. CDR3 sequence reads: CASSDPGTDYGYTF. The CDR3 bases are TGTGCCAGCAGTGATCCCGGGACAGACTATGGCTACACCTTC.

The V call is TRBV6-6, the J call TRBJ2-3, with D tentatively TRBD2 (6 bases). The CDR3 is made up of 13 amino acids. The V and J ends lost 5 bases and 5 bases respectively, with 11 bases between them. Germline CDR1 is MNHNY and CDR2 is SVGAGI (reference sequence). CDR3: CASSRDGGDTQYF. The CDR3 DNA follows: TGTGCCAGCAGTCGGGACGGGGGAGATACGCAGTATTTT.

The chain joins TRBV7-2 to TRBJ2-7; 7 bases fit TRBD1. Germline V gene sequence: CDR1 SGHTA, CDR2 FQGNSA. V shed 1 base and J 7 bases; nucleotides not matched to a gene: 7. The CDR3 loop spans 14 amino acids. DNA of the CDR3: TGTGCCAGCAGCTTAGACAGGGGCGTCAAGGAGCAGTACTTC. It yields the protein CASSLDRGVKEQYF.

The rearrangement links TRBV5-5 to TRBJ1-5; tentatively, D is TRBD1 (6 bases). V was clipped by 5 bases and J by 6 bases, with 21 bases between them. The V gene's germline CDR1 is SGHKS and CDR2 YYEKEE (reference sequence). This CDR3 contains 16 residues. CDR3: CASSTLQGSGGQPQHF. CDR3 nucleotides: TGTGCCAGCAGTACATTACAGGGCTCTGGGGGTCAGCCCCAGCATTTT.

A single count supports this clone. V gene TRBV18 combines with J gene TRBJ2-5; 9 nucleotides line up with TRBD1. The CDR3 spans 15 residues. CDR1 and CDR2 (germline): KGHSH, LQKENI. J lost 5 bases, V lost 5 bases, and 9 bases had no gene match. Here the CDR3 DNA reads TGTGCCAGCTCATCGACGACAGGGGGGGAGGAGACCCAGTACTTC. This gives the protein CASSSTTGGEETQYF.

The chain carries TRBV14 and TRBJ2-3, with 8 bases lining up with TRBD1. The ends lost 1 base at V and 3 bases at J; junction bases unmatched: 6. The germline CDR1 and CDR2 sequences are SGHDN and FVKESK. The CDR3 is made up of 16 amino acids. The CDR3 protein is CASSQVLGQGTDTQYF. CDR3 DNA: TGTGCCAGCAGCCAAGTTCTAGGACAGGGTACAGATACGCAGTATTTT.

J is TRBJ2-3 and V is TRBV18; 9 bases match TRBD2. The CDR3 is 16 residues long. Trimming removed 4 bases from V and 0 bases from J; junction bases left unmatched: 5. The germline gives CDR1 KGHSH, CDR2 LQKENI. Written as DNA, the CDR3 is TGTGCCAGCTCACGCGTAGCGGGGGTTAGCACAGATACGCAGTATTTT. It codes for CASSRVAGVSTDTQYF.

V gene TRBV6-2 or TRBV6-3 combines with J gene TRBJ2-7; either TRBD1 or TRBD2 may fit D (5 bases each). Germline lookup yields CDR1 MNHEY and CDR2 SVGEGT. The ends were cut back, 0 bases at V and 7 bases at J, with 19 bases in the middle. The CDR3 contains 16 residues. CDR3 residues: CASSYSRGAVPWEQYF. CDR3 bases: TGTGCCAGCAGTTACTCGAGGGGAGCGGTCCCTTGGGAGCAGTACTTC.

The chain combines TRBV7-2 with TRBJ2-5; perhaps TRBD2 as D (6 bases). The V gene lost 6 bases and the J gene lost 6 bases, with 23 bases spanning the gap. The CDR3 is 16 amino acids. CDR1 and CDR2 (germline): SGHTA, FQGNSA. The chain's CDR3 is CASRSTGLARKKTQYF. The CDR3, as DNA: TGTGCCAGCAGGTCGACGGGGCTAGCGAGGAAAAAGACCCAGTACTTC.

This chain uses TRBV7-9 with TRBJ1-6; D is undetermined. This CDR3 is built from 13 residues. Trimming pared 6 bases from V and 9 bases from J, leaving 12 bases between. Germline loops: CDR1 SEHNR, CDR2 FQNEAQ (reference sequence). The CDR3 DNA sequence: TGTGCCAGCAGAAATAACGCAGGTTCACCCCTCCACTTT. Amino acids: CASRNNAGSPLHF.